This T cell receptor beta chain is from a study of control samples from healthy donors and cancer patients. The assay was immunoSEQ multiplex PCR, and TCRdb's table has in-frame clones only and misses some. In the table there are around 120,000 clones, about 91% of which are singletons. This receptor was identified in a man aged 40-49 years in good health. Sequences were obtained from blood.

CDR3 in amino acids: CASSSAGGPLYEQYF. In DNA, the CDR3 is TGTGCCAGCAGCTCAGCGGGGGGGCCTTTATACGAGCAGTACTTC. The rearrangement uses TRBV7-2 and TRBJ2-7; 10 positions match TRBD2. After removal of 4 bases from V and 4 bases from J, the junction contained 7 bases not matched to a gene. The CDR3 runs 15 residues. Germline V lookup: CDR1 SGHTA, CDR2 FQGNSA.